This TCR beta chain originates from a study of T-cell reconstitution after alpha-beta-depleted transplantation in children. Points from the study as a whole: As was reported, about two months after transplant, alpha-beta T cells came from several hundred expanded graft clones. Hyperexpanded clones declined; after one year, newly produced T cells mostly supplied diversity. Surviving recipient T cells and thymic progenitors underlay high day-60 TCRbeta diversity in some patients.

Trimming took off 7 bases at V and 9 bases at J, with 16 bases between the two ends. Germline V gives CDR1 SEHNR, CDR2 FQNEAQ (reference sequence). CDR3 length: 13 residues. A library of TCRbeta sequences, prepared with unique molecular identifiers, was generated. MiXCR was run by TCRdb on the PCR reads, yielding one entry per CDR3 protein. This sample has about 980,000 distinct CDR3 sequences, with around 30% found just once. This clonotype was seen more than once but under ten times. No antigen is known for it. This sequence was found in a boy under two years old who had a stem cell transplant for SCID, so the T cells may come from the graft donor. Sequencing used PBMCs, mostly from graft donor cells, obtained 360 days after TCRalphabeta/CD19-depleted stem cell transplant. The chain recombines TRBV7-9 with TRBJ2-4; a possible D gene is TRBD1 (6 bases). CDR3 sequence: CASTRTDGGIQYF. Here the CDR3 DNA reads TGTGCCAGCACACGGACAGACGGAGGCATTCAGTACTTC.